This T cell receptor (beta chain) came from a study of cytomegalovirus exposure and HLA in healthy donors. Findings and caveats of the study: According to reports, the classifier identified cytomegalovirus status with high specificity and sensitivity.

The PCR used 60 Vbeta and 13 Jbeta primers. Using immunoSEQ multiplex PCR, the repertoire was profiled, and TCRdb retains in-frame clones only, with some absent. The data contain 150,000 to 200,000 clones, roughly 72% of them seen just once; the ten biggest clones take up under 2%. Comments on this clone: As yet, its antigen is unknown.

Germline CDR1 SGDLS, CDR2 YYNGEE. Unmatched junction bases numbered 5, after V lost 3 bases and J lost 3 bases. This CDR3 has 15 residues. The chain links TRBV9 to TRBJ2-7; 11 bases agree with TRBD2. Sequenced: PBMCs. This receptor was obtained from a man aged 40-49 years in good health and CMV-seronegative. The CDR3 DNA reads as TGTGCCAGCAGCGCCGGGACTAGCGGATACTACGAGCAGTACTTC. This encodes CASSAGTSGYYEQYF.